This TCR beta chain was captured by sequencing in a study of T-cell reconstitution after alpha-beta-depleted transplantation in children. During its preparation, the TCRbeta library received unique molecular identifiers. In TCRdb, the PCR reads were re-called with MiXCR into one record per CDR3 protein. This sample carries hundreds of thousands of distinct CDR3 sequences, 9.9% of them seen once, and the ten largest clones take 10%. This clonotype was seen ten or more times. This specimen was PBMCs from the stem cell graft donor, taken from the stem cell graft. This TCR derives from a human donor who donated a stem cell graft to a child with SCID.

CDR3 nucleotide sequence: TGTGCCATCAGTCCTACTAGCGGGGGGGTCAATGAGCAGTTCTTC. It encodes CAISPTSGGVNEQFF. The chain is built from TRBV10-3 and TRBJ2-1, with 13 bases fitting TRBD2. The CDR3 covers 15 residues. Germline assignment: CDR1 ENHRY and CDR2 SYGVKD. Trimming removed 5 bases from V and 6 bases from J; junction bases left unmatched: 4.